Listed below are T cell receptor beta chains from one sample, sequenced in a study of blood T cell repertoires in COVID-19. Sequencing was performed with immunoSEQ multiplex PCR; in TCRdb, only in-frame clones are kept and a portion is missing. The sample has under 300,000 clones; 80% to 90% are singletons. Material: peripheral blood. The source is a woman in her 40s with acute or convalescent COVID-19. Each CDR3 is given without its conserved first and last residue.

J,V,length,CDR3
TRBJ1-4,TRBV2,13,ASSEHVQGAGKLF
TRBJ2-5,TRBV5-1,12,ASSPFHEAAAQY
TRBJ1-1,TRBV19,12,ASSTEIGDTEAF
TRBJ1-6,TRBV18,16,ASSPRGMTGGRNSPLH
TRBJ2-3,TRBV24-1,12,ATKGGQATDTQY
TRBJ2-1,TRBV5-4,10,ASSLTGYEQF
TRBJ1-6,TRBV10-2,11,ASRDSYNSPLH
TRBJ1-2,TRBV6-4,11,ASSQGPRYGYT
TRBJ1-1,TRBV9,13,ASSVEVGQNTEAF
TRBJ1-5,TRBV6-1,14,ASSEAARGWGQPQH
TRBJ1-1,TRBV11-2,14,ASSPRGGQGNTEAF
TRBJ2-1,TRBV7-6,13,ASSLLARGYNEQF
TRBJ2-2,TRBV4-1,13,ASSQEGGGIGELF
TRBJ2-1,TRBV25-1,14,ASSHGGTEGFHEQF
TRBJ1-2,TRBV12-3/TRBV12-4,11,ASTGTFFYGYT
TRBJ1-4,TRBV5-1,12,ASSLGTGNEKLF
TRBJ1-3,TRBV30,16,AWSEASFRTSSGNTIY
TRBJ1-1,TRBV28,13,ASSPGGEGDTEAF
TRBJ1-3,TRBV6-1,13,ASSDQGISGNTIY